This TCR beta chain appears in the sequencing data of a study of cytomegalovirus exposure and HLA in healthy donors. A multiplex PCR was run with 60 Vbeta primers and 13 Jbeta primers. Clones were read by immunoSEQ multiplex PCR, and TCRdb kept only the in-frame ones, dropping some. The table includes some 160,000 clones, 70% to 85% detected once. General study points: Cytomegalovirus status was reportedly diagnosed by the classifier with high sensitivity and specificity. Among donors in an Asian-associated ancestry cluster, a later analysis reportedly found fewer N-insertions than the roughly 610-donor mean. As a later analysis showed, a missense DCLRE1C variant was linked to trimming of TCR beta V- and J-genes. A later analysis found common viral pathogens apparently linked to several of the most significant clusters.

The CDR3 totals 15 residues. V dropped 6 bases and J dropped 8; count of bases not matched to a gene: 11. Germline assignment: CDR1 LNHDA and CDR2 SQIVND (reference sequence). Details on this clone: Its matching antigen is unknown.

Specimen: PBMCs. The receptor was isolated from a man in his fifties or sixties in good health and CMV-seropositive. The chain recombines TRBV19 with TRBJ1-2; 11 nucleotides match TRBD1. CDR3 protein: CASSVRGGQGDGYTF. As DNA, the CDR3 is TGTGCCAGTAGCGTCCGCGGGGGACAGGGGGACGGCTACACCTTC.